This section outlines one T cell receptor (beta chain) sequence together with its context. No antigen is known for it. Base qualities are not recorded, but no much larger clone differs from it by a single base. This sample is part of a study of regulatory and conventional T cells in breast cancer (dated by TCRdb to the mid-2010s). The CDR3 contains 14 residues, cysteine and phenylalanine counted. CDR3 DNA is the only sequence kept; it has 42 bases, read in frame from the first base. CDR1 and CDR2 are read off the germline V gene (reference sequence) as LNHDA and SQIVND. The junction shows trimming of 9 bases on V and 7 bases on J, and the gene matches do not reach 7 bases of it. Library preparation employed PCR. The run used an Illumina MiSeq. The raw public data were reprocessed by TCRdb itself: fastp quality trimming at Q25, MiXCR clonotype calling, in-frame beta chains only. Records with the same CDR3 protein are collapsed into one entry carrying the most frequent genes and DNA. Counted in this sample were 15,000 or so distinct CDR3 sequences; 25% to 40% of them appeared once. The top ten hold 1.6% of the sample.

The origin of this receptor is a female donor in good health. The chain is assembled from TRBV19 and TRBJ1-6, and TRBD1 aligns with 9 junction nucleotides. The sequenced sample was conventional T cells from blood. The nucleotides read TGTGCCAGCTCGGGCGGGACAGGGAATTCACCCCTCCACTTT. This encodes CASSGGTGNSPLHF.